This T cell receptor beta chain was captured by sequencing in a study of cytomegalovirus exposure and HLA in healthy donors. Whole-study findings and limits: Whilst most TCR sequences proved rare, a subset of public TCRs occurred across many donors. TCR beta V segments were, for the most part, productive about 87% or about 30% of the time in an earlier analysis.

V was cut by 6 bases and J by 3 bases, with 12 bases left in between. The CDR3 is made up of 13 amino acids. CDR1 is SQVTM, CDR2 ANQGSEA, per germline. The PCR used 60 Vbeta and 13 Jbeta primers. Method: immunoSEQ multiplex PCR; TCRdb's copy keeps in-frame clones and lacks some. The data contain under 100,000 clones, 78% of them singletons. With regard to this clone: The antigen remains undetermined.

This receptor was taken from a young man in good health and CMV-seropositive. Specimen: PBMCs. The rearrangement links TRBV29-1 to TRBJ2-1; D might be TRBD2 (6 bases). CDR3 amino acids: CSVGLASYNEQFF. CDR3 sequence (DNA): TGCAGCGTCGGGCTAGCGAGCTACAATGAGCAGTTCTTC.